Listed below are T cell receptor beta chains from one sample, sequenced in a study of cytomegalovirus exposure and HLA in healthy donors. TCRdb's table, derived via immunoSEQ multiplex PCR, lists solely in-frame clones and lacks some. The sample yields about 190,000 clones, about three quarters seen once. The sequencing input was PBMCs. Source of these receptors: a woman in her thirties in good health and CMV-seropositive. Both conserved end residues are part of each CDR3. The D gene is left open where the match is weak. Not every row has a clone size; where given, it reads once, few, many or a size class.

TRBV5-1	TRBJ1-1	.	.	TGCGCCAGCAGTAGTGGAGGAAACCCGCTGAACACTGAAGCTTTCTTT	CASSSGGNPLNTEAFF
TRBV5-1	TRBJ1-6	.	.	TGCGCCAGCAGCTTGGAGGGCGGGGATTCACCCCTCCACTTT	CASSLEGGDSPLHF
TRBV4-3	TRBJ2-6	.	.	TGCGCCAGCAGCCAAGACCAGGCTGGGGCCAACGTCCTGACTTTC	CASSQDQAGANVLTF
TRBV4-1	TRBJ1-2	.	TRBD1	TGCGCCAGCAGCCCAAGCCTGGGGACAGGGTTGGGCTATGGCTACACCTTC	CASSPSLGTGLGYGYTF
TRBV11-3	TRBJ2-3	.	TRBD1	TGTGCCAGCAGCGATGGGACAGGCACAGATACGCAGTATTTT	CASSDGTGTDTQYF
TRBV7-2	TRBJ1-3	.	.	TGTGCCAGCAGCTTAGACAGGGCGGTTGTAGACACCATATATTTT	CASSLDRAVVDTIYF
TRBV6-5	TRBJ1-1	.	.	TGTGCCAGCAGTTACACACCAGAGAACACTGAAGCTTTCTTT	CASSYTPENTEAFF
TRBV5-6	TRBJ2-1	.	TRBD2	TGTGCCAGCAGCCTCCGGGGGGACGGCTACAATGAGCAGTTCTTC	CASSLRGDGYNEQFF
TRBV19	TRBJ1-1	.	.	TGTGCCAGTAGTATGTACAGTTTCACTGAAGCTTTCTTT	CASSMYSFTEAFF
TRBV9	TRBJ1-1	.	.	TGTGCCAGCAGCGTAGTCCCGGGGAACACTGAAGCTTTCTTT	CASSVVPGNTEAFF
TRBV9	TRBJ1-6	.	TRBD1	TGTGCCAGCAGCGTAGGTGGGACAGGGTTCAATTCACCCCTCCACTTT	CASSVGGTGFNSPLHF
TRBV5-1	TRBJ1-1	few	.	TGCGCCAGCAGCCCGATAGTGAACACTGAAGCTTTCTTT	CASSPIVNTEAFF
TRBV29-1	TRBJ2-3	.	TRBD1	TGCAGCGGGGGGACAGGAAAAATACCAACTAGCACAGATACGCAGTATTTT	CSGGTGKIPTSTDTQYF
TRBV9	TRBJ2-1	.	.	TGTGCCAGCAGCGCACTAGATTTATTTCACAATGAGCAGTTCTTC	CASSALDLFHNEQFF
TRBV28	TRBJ1-2	.	TRBD1	TGTGCCAGCAGTTTAATGGCAGGGGGCGGTGGCTACACCTTC	CASSLMAGGGGYTF
TRBV7-2	TRBJ1-2	.	.	TGTGCCAGCAGCCCGGGGGGGTCGCGCTATGGCTACACCTTC	CASSPGGSRYGYTF
TRBV5-4	TRBJ2-4	.	TRBD2	TGTGCCAGCAGCGCCGGGACTAGCGGGGGGGCAAACATTCAGTACTTC	CASSAGTSGGANIQYF
TRBV27	TRBJ2-7	.	TRBD2	TGTGCCAGCAGTTTATTGGTGGGAGGGACCTACGAGCAGTACTTC	CASSLLVGGTYEQYF
TRBV18	TRBJ2-1	.	TRBD2	TGTGCCAGCTCACCACCTTCTAGCGGGAACTACAATGAGCAGTTCTTC	CASSPPSSGNYNEQFF
TRBV7-9	TRBJ2-3	.	TRBD2	TGTGCCAGCAGCTCATTAGCGGGAACTAGCACAGATACGCAGTATTTT	CASSSLAGTSTDTQYF
TRBV28	TRBJ1-5	.	TRBD1	TGTGCCACCCAGGAGGGGGCGATGGGCCATCAGCCCCAGCATTTT	CATQEGAMGHQPQHF
TRBV18	TRBJ2-3	.	TRBD1	TGTGCCAGCTCACTCCAGACAGGGAAAGTTATTGTTACGCAGTATTTT	CASSLQTGKVIVTQYF
TRBV7-2	TRBJ2-7	.	.	TGTGCCAGCAGCCCGTCCCCCTCCTACGAGCAGTACTTC	CASSPSPSYEQYF
TRBV7-9	TRBJ1-2	.	TRBD1	TGTGCCAGCAGCTTCCCGGGACAGGGCGGTGGCTACACCTTC	CASSFPGQGGGYTF
TRBV5-4	TRBJ1-4	.	TRBD1	TGTGCCAGCAGCCCTGGGGGTTGGCAGGGGGATGAAAAACTGTTTTTT	CASSPGGWQGDEKLFF
TRBV18	TRBJ2-4	once	TRBD1	TGTGCCAGCTCACCCTTCACAGGGGGCTCCAAAAACATTCAGTACTTC	CASSPFTGGSKNIQYF
TRBV28	TRBJ1-1	.	TRBD1	TGTGCCAGCAGAAACAGACAGGGCAACACTGAAGCTTTCTTT	CASRNRQGNTEAFF
TRBV28	TRBJ1-2	.	.	TGTGCCAGCAGTTTACCCATTAACTATGGCTACACCTTC	CASSLPINYGYTF
TRBV4-2	TRBJ1-1	.	.	TGTGCCAGCAGCCAAATGGAACAGGGCTTTAGGGCTTTCTTT	CASSQMEQGFRAFF
TRBV5-1	TRBJ2-7	.	.	TGCGCCAGCAGCTTTGAGGGCGGGTCGACCTACGAGCAGTACTTC	CASSFEGGSTYEQYF
TRBV6-1	TRBJ2-5	.	.	TGTGCCAGCCGCGGCCAAAATGGAGAGACCCAGTACTTC	CASRGQNGETQYF
TRBV20-1	TRBJ2-3	few	TRBD2	TGCGTTGCTAGCGGGGCAGATACGCAGTATTTT	CVASGADTQYF
TRBV19	TRBJ1-4	.	.	TGTGCCAGTAGTATGGAAGGGCAGGGTGAAAAACTGTTTTTT	CASSMEGQGEKLFF
TRBV5-4	TRBJ2-1	.	TRBD1	TGTGCCAGCAGCTCCCCACAGGGGGCAGGTAATGAGCAGTTCTTC	CASSSPQGAGNEQFF
TRBV5-1	TRBJ2-1	few	TRBD2	TGCGCCAGCAGCCCCCAGGGGGCTCTAGCGGGAGTTGAGCAGTTCTTC	CASSPQGALAGVEQFF